This is a list of T cell receptor beta chains from one sample in a study of T cell responses to AZD1222 COVID-19 vaccine. Sequencing was performed with immunoSEQ multiplex PCR; in TCRdb, only in-frame clones are kept and a portion is missing. The table lists 130,000 or so clones, 89% of them singletons. The source was peripheral blood, collected on day 0 of AZD1222 vaccination. These receptor sequences come from an adult in good health. Each CDR3 is given with its conserved first and last residue. Fields, in order: D gene, V gene, clone size, J gene, CDR3 protein, CDR3 DNA. D genes are given only for firm matches. Rows give clone size only sometimes, using once, few, many, or a class for an expanded clone.

TRBD1	TRBV7-2	-	TRBJ1-5	CASSLGAGGKSWSNQPQHF	TGTGCCAGCAGCTTAGGGGCAGGGGGCAAATCGTGGAGCAATCAGCCCCAGCATTTT
-	TRBV20-1	-	TRBJ1-2	CSAGFSYGYTF	TGCAGTGCGGGGTTCTCCTATGGCTACACCTTC
-	TRBV6-5	few	TRBJ2-3	CASSPRPSGSDTQYF	TGTGCCAGCAGTCCCAGGCCCTCAGGTTCAGATACGCAGTATTTT
-	TRBV9	-	TRBJ1-6	CASSVGSGLNNSPLHF	TGTGCCAGCAGCGTTGGGTCGGGGCTAAATAATTCACCCCTCCACTTT
TRBD2	TRBV7-9	few	TRBJ2-5	CASSFSRGQETQYF	TGTGCCAGCAGCTTTTCGCGGGGGCAAGAGACCCAGTACTTC
-	TRBV10-1	-	TRBJ1-1	CASSERLLVGTEAFF	TGCGCCAGCAGTGAGCGTCTCTTGGTGGGCACTGAAGCTTTCTTT
TRBD1	TRBV9	once	TRBJ2-2	CASHGQAVTGELFF	TGTGCCAGCCATGGACAGGCCGTCACCGGGGAGCTGTTTTTT
-	TRBV7-6	-	TRBJ2-1	CASSSRGNEQFF	TGTGCCAGCAGCTCCAGGGGTAATGAGCAGTTCTTC
TRBD1	TRBV10-1	-	TRBJ1-1	CASSPGTVGTEAFF	TGCGCCAGCAGCCCCGGGACAGTTGGCACTGAAGCTTTCTTT
-	TRBV7-9	once	TRBJ2-7	CASRAPEGMDEQYF	TGTGCCAGCAGAGCACCCGAAGGAATGGACGAGCAGTACTTC
-	TRBV2	-	TRBJ1-2	CASRPRGGTQLFGYTF	TGTGCCAGCAGACCCCGGGGTGGCACTCAATTATTTGGCTACACCTTC
-	TRBV7-6	once	TRBJ2-3	CASSWSGSDTQYF	TGTGCCAGCAGCTGGTCAGGGTCAGATACGCAGTATTTT
-	TRBV30	-	TRBJ1-3	CAWMSVGVGNTIYF	TGTGCCTGGATGTCCGTGGGAGTCGGAAACACCATATATTTT
-	TRBV18	-	TRBJ1-4	CASSPVNIGEKLFF	TGTGCCAGCTCACCAGTTAACATCGGGGAAAAACTGTTTTTT
-	TRBV20-1	once	TRBJ1-3	CSASHGNSGNTIYF	TGCAGTGCTAGTCACGGAAACTCTGGAAACACCATATATTTT
-	TRBV28	-	TRBJ1-5	CASSFGASPNQPQHF	TGTGCCAGCAGTTTCGGGGCCTCTCCCAATCAGCCCCAGCATTTT
TRBD1	TRBV27	-	TRBJ2-5	CASRDRRPQETQYF	TGTGCCAGCCGGGACAGAAGACCACAAGAGACCCAGTACTTC
TRBD1	TRBV29-1	-	TRBJ2-1	CSGDRNYNEQFF	TGCAGCGGGGACAGGAACTACAATGAGCAGTTCTTC
-	TRBV11-2	-	TRBJ1-1	CASSLVMNTEAFF	TGTGCCAGCAGCTTAGTGATGAACACTGAAGCTTTCTTT
-	TRBV2	-	TRBJ1-2	CASSDGQGIRGYTF	TGTGCCAGCAGTGACGGGCAGGGCATAAGGGGCTACACCTTC